Shown below are 15 T cell receptor beta chains from a single sample sequenced in a study of CD8 T cells in Susac syndrome. The RNA input was 0.5 to 1 ug, and it was reverse transcribed with random hexamers. TCRdb re-called the immunoSEQ multiplex PCR reads through MiXCR, storing one row per CDR3 protein. The repertoire holds about 150,000 distinct CDR3 sequences, with nearly 97% as singletons. What was sequenced was CD8+ T cells from PBMCs. The source of these receptors is a human donor with multiple sclerosis.

The chain links TRBV6-5 to TRBJ2-7; no firm D call. This CDR3 is 15 amino acids long. The V gene lost 6 bases and the J gene lost 0 bases, with 15 bases spanning the gap. CDR1 MNHEY and CDR2 SVGAGI come from the germline V gene. CDR3 sequence (DNA): TGTGCCAGCAGACCCGCGCGACTGAGCTCCTACGAGCAGTACGTC. This gives the protein CASRPARLSSYEQYV.

The V and J genes are TRBV30 and TRBJ1-5, with a weak D call TRBD1 (5 bases). The CDR3 length is 12 residues. The V gene lost 4 bases and the J gene lost 4 bases, with 8 bases spanning the gap. Germline assignment: CDR1 GTSNPN and CDR2 SVGIG (reference sequence). The CDR3 DNA sequence: TGTGCCTGGAACCAGGGAAATCAGCCCCAGCATTTT. It encodes CAWNQGNQPQHF.

The chain joins TRBV20-1 to TRBJ1-1; perhaps TRBD1 as D (5 bases). The V end lost 1 base, the J end lost 3 bases, and 24 bases lay between the germline ends. Germline CDR1 and CDR2: DFQATT and SNEGSKA (reference sequence). This CDR3 comprises 18 residues. The CDR3 reads CSARVAGREGALDTEAFF. The CDR3, as DNA: TGCAGTGCTAGAGTGGCGGGCAGGGAGGGTGCTTTGGACACTGAAGCTTTCTTT.

This clonotype was recorded a few times. V gene TRBV7-2 combines with J gene TRBJ1-1; no clear D gene. CDR1 and CDR2 (germline): SGHTA, FQGNSA. This CDR3 spans 13 amino acids. Trimming removed 1 base from V and 1 base from J, with 4 bases in between. CDR3 DNA: TGTGCCAGCAGCTTAGACAGGAACACTGAAGCTTTCTTT. Protein product: CASSLDRNTEAFF.

The genes are TRBV5-6 and TRBJ2-1; 10 bases map to TRBD2. Trimming cost V 0 bases and J 9 bases; bases outside gene matches: 9. CDR1 is SGHDT and CDR2 is YYEEEE in the germline V gene. The CDR3 extends over 16 amino acids. DNA for the CDR3: TGTGCCAGCAGCTTGGTCGGAGCGGGGGGGCCTGGTGAGCAGTTCTTC. This sequence encodes CASSLVGAGGPGEQFF.

This CDR3 reads CASSPDRGNYEQYF. CDR3 DNA sequence: TGTGCCAGCAGCCCGGACAGGGGAAACTACGAGCAGTACTTC. The chain carries TRBV7-9 and TRBJ2-7, with 9 bases lining up with TRBD1. CDR3 length: 14 amino acids. Trimming at V came to 5 bases and at J to 3 bases, leaving 5 bases not matched to a gene. The germline V gene encodes CDR1 SEHNR and CDR2 FQNEAQ (reference sequence).

The V and J genes are TRBV12-3 or TRBV12-4 and TRBJ2-1; possibly TRBD1 or TRBD2 for D (5 bases each). The CDR3 is 14 residues long. The ends were cut back, 5 bases at V and 8 bases at J, with 16 bases in the middle. CDR3 nucleotides: TGTGCCAGCAGTCCCTCGGGGCCCCAGCATGAGCAGTTCTTC. Amino acid sequence: CASSPSGPQHEQFF.

The rearrangement joins TRBV2 to TRBJ2-1; D is unclear. CDR1 is SNHLY, CDR2 FYNNEI, per germline. The ends were cut back, 6 bases at V and 3 bases at J, with 12 bases in the middle. The CDR3 has 14 residues. As DNA, the CDR3 is TGTGCCAGCAGGTCCCGGCAGCTCTACAATGAGCAGTTCTTC. Amino acids: CASRSRQLYNEQFF.

This clonotype was observed once. The chain is built from TRBV5-4 and TRBJ2-7; TRBD1 aligns across 7 bases. Germline V gene lookup returns CDR1 SGHNT and CDR2 YYREEE (reference sequence). The V and J ends lost 3 bases and 2 bases, in that order; junction bases with no gene match: 5. The length of the CDR3 is 14 residues. In DNA form, the CDR3 reads TGTGCCAGCAGCTCTTCCGGGACAGCCTACGAGCAGTACGTC. Amino acid sequence: CASSSSGTAYEQYV.

The V and J genes are TRBV7-2 and TRBJ2-7; D call uncertain. The CDR3 has 12 amino acids. Germline loops: CDR1 SGHTA, CDR2 FQGNSA. Trimming took 0 bases from V and 5 from J, leaving 5 bases between them. The CDR3 here is CASSLALHEQYV. The CDR3 DNA reads as TGTGCCAGCAGCTTAGCGCTCCACGAGCAGTACGTC.

This rearrangement joins TRBV18 to TRBJ2-5; D is undetermined. Trimming removed 1 base from V and 5 bases from J, with 8 bases in between. Germline assignment: CDR1 KGHSH and CDR2 LQKENI. CDR3 length: 13 amino acids. This chain's CDR3 is CASSPQRMETQYF. CDR3 nucleotide sequence: TGTGCCAGCTCACCACAGCGAATGGAGACCCAGTACTTC.

The chain joins TRBV30 to TRBJ2-1, with 15 bases lining up with TRBD2. CDR1 GTSNPN and CDR2 SVGIG come from the germline V gene (reference sequence). This CDR3 is built from 20 residues. V lost 2 bases and J lost 0; bases outside the gene matches: 11. CDR3 sequence reads: CAWSLRGLAGGPSSYNEQFF. For the CDR3, the DNA is TGTGCCTGGAGTCTCAGAGGACTAGCGGGGGGGCCGAGCTCCTACAATGAGCAGTTCTTC.

This clonotype is a singleton in its sample. The chain has TRBV25-1 and TRBJ1-6; D call uncertain. Germline V gene sequence: CDR1 MGHDK, CDR2 SYGVNS. Between the trimmed V and J ends, which lost 4 bases and 4 bases, there was a span of 5 bases. The CDR3 consists of 13 residues. The CDR3: CASSGDYNSPLHF. The CDR3 DNA reads TGTGCCAGCAGTGGGGATTATAATTCACCCCTCCACTTT.

CDR3 sequence: CASSSDGGPDNEQFF. The DNA of the CDR3 is TGTGCCAGCAGTTCAGACGGGGGGCCTGACAATGAGCAGTTCTTC. This chain links TRBV2 with TRBJ2-1; possible D gene TRBD2, 7 bases. The CDR3 sequence is 15 residues long. Germline CDR1 reads SNHLY; CDR2 reads FYNNEI. Trimming took 5 bases from V and 5 from J, leaving 16 bases between them.

V and J are TRBV9 and TRBJ2-3; D is uncertain. This CDR3 has 13 residues. The germline V gene encodes CDR1 SGDLS and CDR2 YYNGEE. Trimming removed 3 bases from V and 2 bases from J, with 7 bases in between. CDR3 in amino acids: CASSATATDTQYF. For the CDR3, the DNA is TGTGCCAGCAGCGCCACAGCCACAGATACGCAGTATTTT.